These 22 T cell receptor beta chains share one sample of origin, sequenced in a study of blood T cell repertoires in COVID-19. Measured with immunoSEQ multiplex PCR; TCRdb has only the in-frame clones, and not every one. The table has around 300,000 clones, around 88% seen once. The sequenced material came from peripheral blood. The receptors were gathered from a woman in her 30s who had recovered from COVID-19.

This clone was picked up one time. The chain links TRBV29-1 to TRBJ2-3, with D hard to call. The V end was cut by 0 bases, the J end by 1 base, with 11 bases between. The CDR3 sequence is 15 residues long. Germline lookup yields CDR1 SQVTM and CDR2 ANQGSEA. In DNA, the CDR3 is TGCAGCGTTGAAGAAAACGAGCCGGGCACAGATACGCAGTATTTT. It encodes CSVEENEPGTDTQYF.

J is TRBJ1-2 and V is TRBV5-1, with 7 bases identical to TRBD1. From germline, CDR1 is SGHRS and CDR2 YFSETQ. CDR3 length: 15 residues. Unmatched junction bases numbered 10, after V lost 0 bases and J lost 8 bases. In nucleotides, the CDR3 is TGCGCCAGCAGCTTGGCGGGGACAGCCTTGGGCGGCTACACCTTC. Its protein is CASSLAGTALGGYTF.

The chain uses TRBV10-1 and TRBJ1-5; TRBD1 agrees at 10 bases. This CDR3 comprises 15 residues. Germline CDR1 WNHNN, CDR2 SYGVQD (reference sequence). Trimming took 10 bases from V and 2 from J; bases not matched to a gene: 8. The chain's CDR3 is CATLTGGDGNQPQHF. In nucleotides, the CDR3 is TGCGCCACTTTGACAGGGGGCGATGGCAATCAGCCCCAGCATTTT.

The V call is TRBV4-1, the J call TRBJ2-7, with 7 nucleotides matching TRBD1. This CDR3 region has 15 residues. The trim removed 2 bases at V and 4 bases at J, leaving 8 bases unmatched. Germline-derived CDR1 and CDR2 are MGHRA and YSYEKL. CDR3 DNA: TGCGCCAGCAGCCAATCCCCAGGGGGTGAGTACGAGCAGTACTTC. It translates to CASSQSPGGEYEQYF.

The V gene is TRBV13, the J gene TRBJ2-7; 8 nucleotides agree with TRBD1. The CDR3 covers 15 residues. Trimming cost V 3 bases and J 6 bases; bases outside gene matches: 10. Germline values: CDR1 PRHDT, CDR2 FYEKMQ (reference sequence). CDR3: CASSFSGQGYAEQYF. Written as DNA, the CDR3 is TGTGCCAGCAGCTTCAGTGGACAGGGATATGCCGAGCAGTACTTC.

The rearrangement uses TRBV5-4 and TRBJ2-4, with TRBD2 as a possible D gene (7 bases). This CDR3 comprises 16 residues. The germline V gene encodes CDR1 SGHNT and CDR2 YYREEE (reference sequence). Trimming removed 0 bases at V and 1 base at J, with 11 bases between. The CDR3 nucleotides read TGTGCCAGCAGCTTGGAGGGAGGGGGGGCCAAAAACATTCAGTACTTC. Protein: CASSLEGGGAKNIQYF.

The genes are TRBV9 and TRBJ1-1; D gene ambiguous. Germline V lookup: CDR1 SGDLS, CDR2 YYNGEE. This CDR3 has 14 amino acids. Trimming took 0 bases from V and 0 from J, leaving 6 bases between them. CDR3 residues: CASSVGALNTEAFF. The DNA for the CDR3 is TGTGCCAGCAGCGTAGGAGCCTTGAACACTGAAGCTTTCTTT.

The chain has TRBV28 and TRBJ2-7, with no clear D. Per the germline V gene, CDR1 is MDHEN and CDR2 is SYDVKM. V dropped 5 bases and J dropped 3 bases, with 17 bases sitting between them. This CDR3 is built from 15 residues. As DNA, the CDR3 is TGTGCCAGCAGTCAAGACTGGAGACGGCTCTACGAGCAGTACTTC. Translated: CASSQDWRRLYEQYF.

V and J are TRBV11-2 and TRBJ2-5, with a tentative D call TRBD2 (7 bases). Trimming left V 2 bases short and J 1 base short, with 11 bases between. This CDR3 spans 15 amino acids. Looked up from germline, CDR1 is SGHAT and CDR2 is FQNNGV. This chain's CDR3 is CASSLSGGGQETQYF. The CDR3 DNA sequence: TGTGCCAGCAGCTTATCGGGGGGCGGCCAAGAGACCCAGTACTTC.

The chain joins TRBV27 to TRBJ2-1, with unresolved D. Germline V CDR1 and CDR2: MNHEY, SMNVEV (reference sequence). The ends were cut back, 3 bases at V and 7 bases at J, with 10 bases in the middle. This CDR3 has 13 amino acids. The CDR3 loop is CASSFSPWNEQFF. The CDR3 region has the DNA TGTGCCAGCAGTTTTAGTCCCTGGAATGAGCAGTTCTTC.

The gene calls are TRBV14 and TRBJ2-4, with 7 bases that match TRBD1. Trimming took 0 bases from V and 2 from J; bases not matched to a gene: 1. Per germline, CDR1 SGHDN and CDR2 FVKESK. The CDR3 totals 15 residues. The CDR3 region is CASSQETGPKNIQYF. The CDR3 DNA follows: TGTGCCAGCAGCCAAGAGACAGGGCCCAAAAACATTCAGTACTTC.

The chain is built from TRBV27 and TRBJ2-7; maybe TRBD1 (5 bases). Trimming removed 5 bases at V and 6 bases at J, with 14 bases between. This CDR3 region has 13 residues. Germline V gene data show CDR1 as MNHEY and CDR2 as SMNVEV (reference sequence). The CDR3 spells CASSPTPQGEQYF. CDR3 coding DNA: TGTGCCAGCAGTCCAACCCCCCAGGGCGAGCAGTACTTC.

This clone was seen a single time. The J gene is TRBJ2-7, the V gene TRBV5-4; TRBD2 agrees at 8 bases. J gave up 2 bases and V 3 bases, and 7 bases lay outside the gene matches. There are 15 residues in the CDR3. From germline, CDR1 is SGHNT and CDR2 YYREEE (reference sequence). In nucleotides, the CDR3 is TGTGCCAGCAGCTCCTTACGGGAGGGACCCTACGAGCAGTACTTC. Translated: CASSSLREGPYEQYF. Supplemented by reference TRBV5-4 and TRBJ2-7, the full variable domain reads ETGVTQSPTHLIKTRGQQVTLRCSSQSGHNTVSWYQQALGQGPQFIFQYYREEENGRGNFPPRFSGLQFPNYSSELNVNALELDDSALYLCASSSLREGPYEQYFGPGTRLTVT.

This rearrangement joins TRBV15 to TRBJ1-5, with D hard to call. CDR3 length: 15 residues. The V gene's germline CDR1 is LNHNV and CDR2 YYDKDF (reference sequence). Trimming took off 0 bases at V and 6 bases at J, with 12 bases between the two ends. CDR3 loop: CATSRDPGGGQPQHF. CDR3 sequence (DNA): TGTGCCACCAGCAGAGATCCAGGAGGCGGTCAGCCCCAGCATTTT.

In its sample, this clone was seen once. Written as DNA, the CDR3 is TGTGCCAGCAGCTCGACCGGGACAGTAGTCTACGAGCAGTACTTC. This encodes CASSSTGTVVYEQYF. This chain uses TRBV7-2 with TRBJ2-7; 7 bases are shared with TRBD1. This CDR3 is built from 15 residues. Germline V lookup: CDR1 SGHTA, CDR2 FQGNSA. The trim removed 4 bases at V and 3 bases at J, leaving 9 bases unmatched. The full variable domain, in which reference TRBV7-2 and TRBJ2-7 provide the parts outside the CDR3, is GAGVSQSPSNKVTEKGKDVELRCDPISGHTALYWYRQSLGQGLEFLIYFQGNSAPDKSGLPSDRFSAERTGGSVSTLTIQRTQQEDSAVYLCASSSTGTVVYEQYFGPGTRLTVT.

This rearrangement joins TRBV19 to TRBJ2-5; 7 bases map to TRBD2. Looked up from germline, CDR1 is LNHDA and CDR2 is SQIVND (reference sequence). Trimming took 1 base from V and 3 from J; bases not matched to a gene: 5. This CDR3 has 15 amino acids. CDR3: CASSIVEGREETQYF. CDR3 bases: TGTGCCAGTAGTATAGTCGAAGGGAGGGAAGAGACCCAGTACTTC.

The gene calls are TRBV5-5 and TRBJ1-1; D gene unclear. This CDR3 has 12 amino acids. V was cut by 4 bases and J by 8 bases, with 12 bases left in between. Germline-derived CDR1 and CDR2 are SGHKS and YYEKEE (reference sequence). For the CDR3, the DNA is TGTGCCAGCAGCCGTGTTGTTGAGGAAGCTTTCTTT. Amino acids: CASSRVVEEAFF.

The chain recombines TRBV29-1 with TRBJ2-3, with TRBD2 matching 7 bases. There are 13 residues in the CDR3. Germline lookup yields CDR1 SQVTM and CDR2 ANQGSEA. The V and J ends lost 5 bases and 5 bases, in that order; junction bases with no gene match: 7. CDR3 in amino acids: CSVNSGLLDTQYF. CDR3 nucleotides: TGCAGCGTTAATAGCGGGTTATTAGATACGCAGTATTTT.

V gene TRBV19 combines with J gene TRBJ2-5; 9 nucleotides agree with TRBD2. This CDR3 has 15 residues. Germline V gene lookup returns CDR1 LNHDA and CDR2 SQIVND (reference sequence). J gave up 1 base and V 5 bases, and 5 bases lay outside the gene matches. CDR3 sequence (DNA): TGTGCCAGTAGTGAGCTAGCGGGGATCCAAGAGACCCAGTACTTC. It yields the protein CASSELAGIQETQYF.

The J gene is TRBJ2-3, the V gene TRBV11-2; TRBD2 might be the D (7 bases). V lost 1 base, J lost 4 bases, and 18 bases lay in between. The CDR3 runs to 17 residues. The germline V gene has CDR1 SGHAT and CDR2 FQNNGV. CDR3: CASSLVGRRGRADTQYF. Written as DNA, the CDR3 is TGTGCCAGCAGCTTAGTTGGGCGGCGGGGGCGGGCAGATACGCAGTATTTT.

The gene calls are TRBV9 and TRBJ2-5, with a weak D call TRBD1 (6 bases). Germline CDR1 reads SGDLS; CDR2 reads YYNGEE. The CDR3 covers 15 residues. Deletions cut 0 bases from V and 7 bases from J, with 16 bases between. The CDR3 region is CASSVAESGVGTQYF. DNA of the CDR3: TGTGCCAGCAGCGTAGCTGAGTCAGGGGTCGGGACCCAGTACTTC.

Only one count was recorded for this clone. The chain is built from TRBV19 and TRBJ1-1; weak D call: TRBD1 (5 bases). V lost 5 bases, J lost 0 bases, and 13 bases lay in between. CDR1 and CDR2 (germline): LNHDA, SQIVND (reference sequence). The CDR3 consists of 15 residues. The DNA for the CDR3 is TGTGCCAGTAGTCCCCGAGAGACAGTGAACACTGAAGCTTTCTTT. Protein: CASSPRETVNTEAFF.